This paragraph reports one TCR beta chain. Germline V gene lookup returns CDR1 LNHNV and CDR2 YYDKDF (reference sequence). The CDR3 contains 16 residues. V was pared by 0 bases and J by 7 bases, with 9 bases of the junction left unmatched. The sample belongs to a study of blood T cell repertoires in COVID-19. Looking at the study overall: Acute-phase and convalescent COVID-19 samples originated in the United States, Italy and Spain.

Profiling relied on immunoSEQ multiplex PCR, and the TCRdb table lists in-frame clones only, not all of them. In the table there are about 480,000 clones, 70% to 90% of which are singletons. Participant age was roughly 18 to 90 years, and participants resided in fewer than 30 US areas. Sequencing was carried out using PBMCs or T cells enriched from blood (not recorded which). The chain links TRBV15 to TRBJ2-5; 9 bases match TRBD2. This clonotype was obtained from a woman aged 18-29 years with acute COVID-19. The CDR3 region is CATSRERSSGVGTQYF. CDR3 DNA: TGTGCCACCAGCAGAGAACGCTCTAGCGGGGTTGGGACCCAGTACTTC.